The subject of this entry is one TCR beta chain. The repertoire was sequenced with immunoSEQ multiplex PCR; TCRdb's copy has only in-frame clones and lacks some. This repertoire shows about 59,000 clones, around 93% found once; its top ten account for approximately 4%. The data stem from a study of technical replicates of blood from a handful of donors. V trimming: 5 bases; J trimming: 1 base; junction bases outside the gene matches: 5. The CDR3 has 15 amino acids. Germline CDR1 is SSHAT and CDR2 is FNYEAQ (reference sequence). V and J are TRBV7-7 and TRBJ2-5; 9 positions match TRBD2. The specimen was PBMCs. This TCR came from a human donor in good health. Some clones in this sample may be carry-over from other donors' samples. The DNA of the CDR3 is TGTGCCAGCAGCGATGGGACTAGCCCCCAAGAGACCCAGTACTTC. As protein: CASSDGTSPQETQYF.